This T cell receptor (delta chain) was sequenced during a study of gamma-delta T cells after stem cell transplantation. TCRdb ran CATT on the RT-PCR reads. Among 1,500 to 2,000 delta-chain clones listed, about 17% were seen once. This clone has just a few counts. It is likely a read error: a sequence one base away is far more abundant. The sample consisted of gamma-delta T cells. The TCR was taken from a human donor. It is not recorded whose cells these are; they may come from a transplant donor.

CDR3 loop: CACDTVGDTNDKPIF. The CDR3, as DNA: TGTGCCTGTGACACCGTGGGGGACACGAACGATAAACCCATCTTT. This sequence joins TRDV2 and TRDJ1, with 7 bases fitting TRDD3. Germline CDR1 is GEAIGNYY and CDR2 is EKD. This CDR3 has 15 amino acids.